This T cell receptor beta chain was identified in a study of cytomegalovirus exposure and HLA in healthy donors. Study summary: Among around 400 genotyped donors, about 85% fell in the Caucasian-associated ancestry cluster.

Study-wide points: Several V segments, TRBV6-2 and TRBV6-3 among them, could not be told apart and were dropped. A later look showed TCR association rates differing by HLA locus, highest for DRB1 and lowest for HLA-C.

Worth noting for this clone: Its antigen is undetermined. The junction shows a germline mismatch at one end, possibly a read error.

This CDR3 has 12 amino acids. Per germline, CDR1 SEHNR and CDR2 FQNEAQ (reference sequence). PCR used 60 Vbeta primers and 13 Jbeta primers. Some clones are missing from TCRdb's copy, which holds only in-frame ones; the method was immunoSEQ multiplex PCR. The data contain more than 90,000 clones, roughly 76% of them singletons. The V call is TRBV7-9, the J call TRBJ2-7; D not resolved. The receptor was derived from a man in his forties or fifties in good health and CMV-seronegative. The sequenced sample was PBMCs. CDR3 sequence reads: CSSSGLSYEQYF. The DNA for the CDR3 is TGTTCCAGCTCAGGTCTTTCCTACGAGCAGTACTTC.